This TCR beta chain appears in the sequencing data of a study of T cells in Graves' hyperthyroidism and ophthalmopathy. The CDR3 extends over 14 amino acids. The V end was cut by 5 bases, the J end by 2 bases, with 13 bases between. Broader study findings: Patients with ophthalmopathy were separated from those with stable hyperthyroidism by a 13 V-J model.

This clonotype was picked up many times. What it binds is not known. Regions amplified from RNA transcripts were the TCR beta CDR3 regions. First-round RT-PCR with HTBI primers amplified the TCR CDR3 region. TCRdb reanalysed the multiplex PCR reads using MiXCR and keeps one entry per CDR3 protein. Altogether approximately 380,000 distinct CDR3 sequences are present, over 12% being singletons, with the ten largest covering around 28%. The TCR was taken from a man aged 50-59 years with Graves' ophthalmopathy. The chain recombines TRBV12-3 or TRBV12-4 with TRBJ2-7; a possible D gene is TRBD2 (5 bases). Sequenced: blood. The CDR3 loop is CASSPTGVAYEQYF. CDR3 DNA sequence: TGTGCCAGCAGTCCTACCGGGGTAGCCTACGAGCAGTACTTC.